A single sample gave rise to the 11 T cell receptor beta chains below, sequenced in a study of T-cell reconstitution after alpha-beta-depleted transplantation in children. TCRbeta library construction was performed incorporating unique molecular identifiers. TCRdb re-called the PCR reads with MiXCR, one entry per CDR3 protein. The sample holds approximately 44,000 distinct CDR3 sequences, about 5.7% seen once. Sequenced here: PBMCs, mostly from graft donor cells, sampled 60 days after TCRalphabeta/CD19-depleted stem cell transplant. The source is a female patient between 2 and 10 years old who had a stem cell transplant for aplastic anemia, so the T cells may come from the graft donor.

This clonotype was detected many times. This chain connects TRBV20-1 to TRBJ2-1, with TRBD2 matching over 11 bases. V was clipped by 0 bases and J by 3 bases; unmatched bases: 1. Looked up from germline, CDR1 is DFQATT and CDR2 is SNEGSKA (reference sequence). The CDR3 has 15 amino acids. CDR3 DNA: TGCAGTGCTAGAGATCTAGCGGGAGGCTACAATGAGCAGTTCTTC. Translation gives CSARDLAGGYNEQFF.

This clonotype was seen at least ten times. The CDR3 reads CASSPNRAGGNQPQHF. DNA of the CDR3: TGTGCCAGCAGTCCAAACAGGGCCGGGGGCAATCAGCCCCAGCATTTT. The rearrangement joins TRBV12-3 or TRBV12-4 to TRBJ1-5; D is possibly TRBD1 (6 bases). This CDR3 region has 16 residues. The V gene lost 5 bases and the J gene lost 2 bases, with 16 bases spanning the gap.

This clonotype was recorded many times. The chain carries TRBV20-1 and TRBJ2-1; 7 bases agree with TRBD2. CDR1 is DFQATT, CDR2 SNEGSKA, per germline (reference sequence). The CDR3 has 14 residues. V lost 3 bases and J lost 5; bases outside the gene matches: 7. The CDR3 DNA follows: TGCAGTGCTAGCCCCCCAAGCGGGAACAATGAGCAGTTCTTC. It specifies CSASPPSGNNEQFF.

This clonotype was recorded many times. The V gene is TRBV27, the J gene TRBJ2-4; the D is unclear. This CDR3 is built from 14 residues. CDR1 MNHEY and CDR2 SMNVEV come from the germline V gene (reference sequence). Deletions cut 6 bases from V and 4 bases from J, with 13 bases between. CDR3 region: CASRALVPKNIQYF. The CDR3 DNA reads TGTGCCAGCAGGGCTCTAGTACCAAAAAACATTCAGTACTTC.

There are a few counts of this clonotype. CDR3 loop: CASSYSRVSGRSGELFF. Here the CDR3 DNA reads TGTGCCAGCAGTTACTCGAGGGTTAGCGGGAGAAGCGGGGAGCTGTTTTTT. The chain is built from TRBV6-5 and TRBJ2-2; 9 positions match TRBD2. V lost 0 bases to trimming and J lost 7 bases; unmatched junction nucleotides: 9. From germline, CDR1 is MNHEY and CDR2 SVGAGI. The CDR3 runs 17 residues.

In its sample, this clonotype was seen many times. The chain joins TRBV6-5 to TRBJ2-3, with D maybe TRBD1 (5 bases). V lost 7 bases to trimming and J lost 3 bases, with 5 bases between them. This CDR3 contains 11 residues. Germline V CDR1 and CDR2: MNHEY, SVGAGI. CDR3 protein: CASKGTDTQYF. In DNA form, the CDR3 reads TGTGCCAGCAAGGGGACAGATACGCAGTATTTT.

This clonotype was counted many times. V gene TRBV12-3 or TRBV12-4 combines with J gene TRBJ2-3; 11 nucleotides match TRBD2. V shed 6 bases and J 0 bases; nucleotides not matched to a gene: 8. This CDR3 is 17 amino acids long. DNA of the CDR3: TGTGCCAGCAGGACAAGACTAGCGGGGAATAGCACAGATACGCAGTATTTT. It specifies CASRTRLAGNSTDTQYF.

The chain combines TRBV19 with TRBJ1-5, with D maybe TRBD1 (5 bases). V was trimmed by 7 bases and J by 2 bases, leaving 18 bases between them. The germline V gene encodes CDR1 LNHDA and CDR2 SQIVND (reference sequence). This CDR3 region has 16 residues. CDR3 bases: TGTGCCAGTACCCCCCTTAGTGGGGGTGGCAATCAGCCCCAGCATTTT. Translated: CASTPLSGGGNQPQHF.

This clonotype was counted ten times or more. The chain couples TRBV10-3 to TRBJ2-3; 8 bases match TRBD1. With V trimmed by 6 bases and J by 4 bases, 3 bases remained unmatched. CDR3 length equals 13 residues. Germline V gene sequence: CDR1 ENHRY, CDR2 SYGVKD. The chain's CDR3 is CAIRGQESDTQYF. The CDR3 nucleotides are TGTGCCATCAGGGGACAGGAGTCAGATACGCAGTATTTT.

This clonotype came up many times. V and J are TRBV20-1 and TRBJ2-7; D remains unclear. V lost 3 bases and J 4 bases, leaving 7 bases between the germline ends. The CDR3 loop spans 11 amino acids. Per germline, CDR1 DFQATT and CDR2 SNEGSKA (reference sequence). The CDR3 reads CSASVRYEQYF. In nucleotides, the CDR3 is TGCAGTGCTAGTGTCCGTTACGAGCAGTACTTC.

This clonotype was observed at least ten times. The rearrangement joins TRBV12-3 or TRBV12-4 to TRBJ1-4; tentatively, D is TRBD1 (5 bases). Trimming removed 2 bases at V and 3 bases at J, with 10 bases between. CDR3 size: 15 residues. As DNA, the CDR3 is TGTGCCAGCAGTTTATCTGGGGGAGCTAATGAAAAACTGTTTTTT. Its protein is CASSLSGGANEKLFF.